One and the same sample provided the 14 T cell receptor beta chains below, sequenced in a study of response to subunit inactivated influenza vaccine. TCRdb independently ran MiXCR on the RT-PCR reads; one entry per CDR3 protein. The sample lists hundreds of thousands of distinct CDR3 sequences; approximately 13% were seen once. The material sequenced was PBMCs from blood, taken less than 15 days before vaccination. These receptors were taken from a man aged 45-60 years who received an inactivated influenza vaccine.

This clonotype has a count of ten or more. This chain links TRBV6-1 with TRBJ1-2, with 10 bases identical to TRBD1. V trimming: 8 bases; J trimming: 2 bases; junction bases outside the gene matches: 5. This CDR3 contains 14 residues. Per germline, CDR1 MNHNS and CDR2 SASEGT. The CDR3 DNA reads TGTGCCAGCTTGACAGGGGGCGCCAACTATGGCTACACCTTC. Protein: CASLTGGANYGYTF.

The chain links TRBV11-2 to TRBJ1-6, with 7 bases aligning to TRBD1. The CDR3 runs to 15 residues. J was trimmed by 9 bases and V by 5 bases; bases with no gene match: 10. CDR1 and CDR2 (germline): SGHAT, FQNNGV. CDR3 amino acids: CASSLSTGLSSPLHF. The CDR3, as DNA: TGTGCCAGCAGCCTATCGACAGGGTTGAGTTCACCCCTCCACTTT.

This clonotype was seen a handful of times. The V gene is TRBV20-1, the J gene TRBJ1-1, with no clear D. The V end lost 3 bases, the J end lost 3 bases, and 11 bases lay between the germline ends. Per germline, CDR1 DFQATT and CDR2 SNEGSKA (reference sequence). The CDR3 has 13 residues. The CDR3 DNA reads TGCAGTGCTAGGTGGGGTGCGGACACTGAAGCTTTCTTT. Translated, it gives CSARWGADTEAFF.

The V gene is TRBV29-1, the J gene TRBJ2-5; 10 positions agree with TRBD1. J gave up 1 base and V 0 bases, and 5 bases lay outside the gene matches. In germline, CDR1 is SQVTM, CDR2 ANQGSEA. The CDR3 sequence is 16 residues long. CDR3 residues: CSVEEADRGPQETQYF. CDR3 nucleotides: TGCAGCGTTGAAGAAGCTGACAGGGGGCCCCAAGAGACCCAGTACTTC.

V usage is TRBV5-6 and J usage is TRBJ2-7, with D hard to call. V lost 2 bases and J 0 bases, leaving 15 bases between the germline ends. CDR3 size: 16 residues. Germline V gene data show CDR1 as SGHDT and CDR2 as YYEEEE. The DNA for the CDR3 is TGTGCCAGCAGCTTTTGGGGTAAAATAAGCTCCTACGAGCAGTACTTC. This codes for CASSFWGKISSYEQYF.

This clonotype was found a few times. The rearrangement uses TRBV6-2 or TRBV6-3 and TRBJ2-7; D is unresolved. The V end lost 4 bases, the J end lost 2 bases, and 6 bases lay between the germline ends. CDR1 and CDR2 (germline): MNHEY, SVGEGT. The CDR3 is 12 residues long. For the CDR3, the DNA is TGTGCCAGCAGTTCAGTTCCCTACGAGCAGTACTTC. It is translated as CASSSVPYEQYF.

There are a few counts of this clonotype. The chain has TRBV18 and TRBJ2-5; D not resolved. CDR1 and CDR2 from the germline V gene are KGHSH and LQKENI. The CDR3 is 17 amino acids. V shed 3 bases and J shed 5 bases, with 22 bases lying between them. CDR3 DNA sequence: TGTGCCAGCTCACCCCTACCCGAGGTGGGGTTCGGCGAGACCCAGTACTTC. Its translation is CASSPLPEVGFGETQYF. The whole variable domain, remainder taken from reference TRBV18 and TRBJ2-5, is NAGVMQNPRHLVRRRGQEARLRCSPMKGHSHVYWYRQLPEEGLKFMVYLQKENIIDESGMPKERFSAEFPKEGPSILRIQQVVRGDSAAYFCASSPLPEVGFGETQYFGPGTRLLVL.

This clonotype has just a few counts. The chain joins TRBV12-3 or TRBV12-4 to TRBJ1-6, with no clear D. The ends were cut back, 7 bases at V and 13 bases at J, with 14 bases in the middle. This CDR3 has 12 residues. The CDR3 loop reads CASTLNTGPLHF. CDR3 nucleotide sequence: TGTGCCAGCACCCTCAATACGGGTCCCCTCCACTTT.

The gene calls are TRBV4-2 and TRBJ2-7; the D gene is possibly TRBD1 (5 bases). There are 14 residues in the CDR3. V lost 0 bases and J lost 3, with 9 bases in between. The germline V gene encodes CDR1 LGHNA and CDR2 YNFKEQ. For the CDR3, the DNA is TGTGCCAGCAGCCAAGATTTAGGGGACTACGAGCAGTACTTC. It translates to CASSQDLGDYEQYF.

V is TRBV9 and J is TRBJ2-2, with TRBD2 matching 10 bases. The V segment lost 3 bases and the J segment 5 bases; nucleotides outside the gene matches: 4. The CDR3 runs 15 residues. Germline assignment: CDR1 SGDLS and CDR2 YYNGEE. The CDR3 sequence: CASSALAGATGELFF. The CDR3 DNA sequence: TGTGCCAGCAGCGCCCTAGCGGGAGCGACCGGGGAGCTGTTTTTT.

The J gene is TRBJ2-1, the V gene TRBV20-1, with a weak D call TRBD2 (6 bases). The V end lost 1 base, the J end lost 8 bases, and 24 bases lay between the germline ends. This CDR3 is 17 amino acids long. Germline loops: CDR1 DFQATT, CDR2 SNEGSKA (reference sequence). As DNA, the CDR3 is TGCAGTGCTAGAGGCCGCCCGGTTGCGGGACGGCGCGATGAGCAGTTCTTC. As protein: CSARGRPVAGRRDEQFF.

J is TRBJ2-6 and V is TRBV20-1; 8 bases fit TRBD2. Trimming cost V 2 bases and J 0 bases; bases outside gene matches: 9. Germline values: CDR1 DFQATT, CDR2 SNEGSKA (reference sequence). The length of the CDR3 is 18 residues. CDR3 coding DNA: TGCAGTGCTAGACCTTTCGGACTAGCAGTCTCTGGGGCCAACGTCCTGACTTTC. Translated, it gives CSARPFGLAVSGANVLTF.

The chain carries TRBV9 and TRBJ2-7; 9 positions agree with TRBD2. Unmatched junction bases numbered 4, after V lost 0 bases and J lost 3 bases. CDR1 is SGDLS, CDR2 YYNGEE, per germline. There are 15 residues in the CDR3. The CDR3 region is CASSVGASGDYEQYF. CDR3 DNA sequence: TGTGCCAGCAGCGTAGGGGCTAGCGGGGACTACGAGCAGTACTTC.

This clonotype was seen a few times. V and J are TRBV7-8 and TRBJ2-7; TRBD1 matches at 8 bases. The CDR3 runs 17 residues. Germline CDR1 and CDR2: SGHVS and FQNEAQ. V was pared by 1 base and J by 0 bases, with 8 bases of the junction left unmatched. This chain's CDR3 is CASSLVQGATISYEQYF. In DNA form, the CDR3 reads TGTGCCAGCAGCTTAGTTCAGGGGGCAACAATCTCCTACGAGCAGTACTTC.